The T cell receptor (beta chain) described here comes from a study of early T cells in non-severe SARS-CoV-2 infection. The overall study: Sequencing used unsorted whole-blood bulk RNA, so chains lack pairing. Points from the study as a whole: The study's VDJdb matching favored anti-spike CD8 responses and missed private and CD4 specificities.

Individually, cDNA molecules had unique molecular identifiers attached to them. From the 5' RACE reads, TCRdb called clonotypes with MiXCR, one entry per CDR3 protein. The sample lists more than 60,000 distinct CDR3 sequences, around 13% seen once, with approximately 6% in the top ten. At least ten counts were recorded for this clonotype. Antigen: not known. Sequencing was carried out using whole blood. The TCR originated in an adult who was a healthcare worker with PCR-confirmed SARS-CoV-2 infection or an uninfected control (not recorded which).

CDR3 loop: CSVVLGKGQPQHF. The CDR3 region has the DNA TGCAGCGTTGTATTAGGGAAAGGTCAGCCCCAGCATTTT. V gene TRBV29-1 combines with J gene TRBJ1-5; D is unresolved. Trimming removed 4 bases from V and 6 bases from J, with 13 bases in between. Germline CDR1 and CDR2: SQVTM and ANQGSEA. The CDR3 totals 13 residues.